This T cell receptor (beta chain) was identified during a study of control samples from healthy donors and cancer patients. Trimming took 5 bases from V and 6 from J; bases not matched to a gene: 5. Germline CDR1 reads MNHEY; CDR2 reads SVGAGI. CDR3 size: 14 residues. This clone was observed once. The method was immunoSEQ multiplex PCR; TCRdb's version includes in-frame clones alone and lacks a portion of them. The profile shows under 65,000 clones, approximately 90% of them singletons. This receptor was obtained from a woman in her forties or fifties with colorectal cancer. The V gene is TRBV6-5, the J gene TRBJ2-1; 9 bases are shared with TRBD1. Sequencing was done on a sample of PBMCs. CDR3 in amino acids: CASSTGGGINEQFF. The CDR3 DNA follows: TGTGCCAGCAGTACAGGGGGCGGCATCAATGAGCAGTTCTTC.